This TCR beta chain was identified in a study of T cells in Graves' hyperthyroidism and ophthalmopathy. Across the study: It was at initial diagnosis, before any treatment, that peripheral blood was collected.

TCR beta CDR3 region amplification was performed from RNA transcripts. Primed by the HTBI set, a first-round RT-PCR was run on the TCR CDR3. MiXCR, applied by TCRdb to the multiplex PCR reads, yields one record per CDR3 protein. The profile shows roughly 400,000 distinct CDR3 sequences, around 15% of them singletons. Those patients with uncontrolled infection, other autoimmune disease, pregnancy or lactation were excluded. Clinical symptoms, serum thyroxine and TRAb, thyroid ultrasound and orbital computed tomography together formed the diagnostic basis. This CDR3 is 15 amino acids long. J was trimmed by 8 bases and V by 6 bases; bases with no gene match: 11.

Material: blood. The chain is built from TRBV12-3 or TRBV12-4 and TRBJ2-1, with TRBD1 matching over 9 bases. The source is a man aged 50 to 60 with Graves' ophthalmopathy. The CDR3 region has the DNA TGTGCCAGCAGACTTAGGGGGACAGGGTTGGATGAGCAGTTCTTC. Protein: CASRLRGTGLDEQFF.